This T cell receptor beta chain was found in a study of control samples from healthy donors and cancer patients. The protocol was immunoSEQ multiplex PCR, while the TCRdb copy is restricted to in-frame clones and leaves out a portion. Among about 160,000 clones listed, about 90% were seen once. J was trimmed by 6 bases and V by 6 bases; bases with no gene match: 11. The CDR3 is 15 amino acids. Germline assignment: CDR1 LNHDA and CDR2 SQIVND (reference sequence). The V call is TRBV19, the J call TRBJ2-7; 10 positions agree with TRBD1. The clonotype comes from a woman aged 30 to 39 in good health. Material for sequencing was blood. This chain's CDR3 is CASSLTGTGVGEQYF. In DNA, the CDR3 is TGTGCCAGTAGCCTTACCGGGACAGGGGTCGGCGAGCAGTACTTC.